The clone carrying this T cell receptor beta chain has a handful of counts. What it binds is unknown. These data are taken from a study of identical twins. Study-wide points: The study found that models underestimated out-of-frame TCR alpha sharing in monozygotic twins. Twin-shared out-of-frame alpha sequences showed excess low generation probability. Analyses of zero insertions could, in part, be confounded by invariant MAIT and iNKT cells. Fewer insertions characterized abundant cord blood beta clonotypes, whereas memory repertoires showed none.

TCRdb redid the calling of the 5' RACE reads with MiXCR, one entry per CDR3 protein. This table holds fewer than 800,000 distinct CDR3 sequences, 7.1% found once. This sample also belongs to another study, concerning yellow fever vaccine responses in identical twins.

The source of this sequence is a woman aged 18-29 years in good health. The sample comprised PBMCs.

The CDR3 loop is CASSLVHRGTGELFF. The CDR3 bases are TGTGCCAGCAGTTTAGTCCACAGGGGAACCGGGGAGCTGTTTTTT. The J gene is TRBJ2-2, the V gene TRBV5-6; 7 bases fit TRBD1. The ends lost 5 bases at V and 5 bases at J; junction bases unmatched: 9. The CDR3 spans 15 residues. CDR1 and CDR2 from the germline V gene are SGHDT and YYEEEE.